The subject of this entry is one T cell receptor beta chain. V was pared by 4 bases and J by 3 bases, with 13 bases between. This CDR3 is 14 amino acids long. Germline-derived CDR1 and CDR2 are SGHRS and YFSETQ. Recovered status applied to Cohort 3 donors who had two consecutive negative PCRs. It also applied to those with clearance or with symptom resolution. Original analysis: Counts of nucleated cells, estimated from reference gene primer amplification, were obtained. Clones were read by immunoSEQ multiplex PCR, and TCRdb kept only the in-frame ones, dropping some. That table supplies the V and J calls and clone size; D and trimming were determined from the DNA. The repertoire consists of 350,000 to 550,000 clones, with 75% to 90% occurring once and the leading ten covering about 1.1%. The data stem from a study of blood T cell repertoires in COVID-19. Overall study context: Spain, Italy and the United States supplied samples that represented acute and convalescent COVID-19. T cells, B-cell-depleted T cells, or PBMCs provided the cDNA or gDNA that served as material.

The receptor was derived from a man aged 30 to 39 who had recovered from COVID-19. This chain joins TRBV5-1 and TRBJ1-2; D unresolved. Source material: PBMCs or T cells enriched from blood (not recorded which). Written as DNA, the CDR3 is TGCGCCAGCAGCGTGTCAGGTGTTGACTATGGCTACACCTTC. Its translation is CASSVSGVDYGYTF.